The 14 T cell receptor beta chains below come from one sample, sequenced in a study of CD8+ T cells in alopecia areata. Following extraction, RNA underwent reverse transcription to cDNA, which served as the sequencing template. Data came from immunoSEQ multiplex PCR; TCRdb stores just in-frame clones and leaves some out. Counted here are more than 200,000 clones, 67% occurring once; the ten biggest clones make up approximately 1.2%. Here the sequenced sample was CD4+ T cells sorted from blood, taken at week 0. The receptors were sampled from a human donor with alopecia areata.

This clone was counted only a few times. The rearrangement joins TRBV29-1 to TRBJ1-2; the D gene is possibly TRBD1 (6 bases). This CDR3 comprises 11 residues. Germline CDR1 is SQVTM and CDR2 is ANQGSEA. The V end was cut by 8 bases, the J end by 4 bases, with 11 bases between. The CDR3 loop is CSTRGPYGYTF. CDR3 DNA: TGCAGCACCCGGGGGCCCTATGGCTACACCTTC.

This chain connects TRBV7-9 to TRBJ2-7; D is unclear. The CDR3 has 15 residues. From germline, CDR1 is SEHNR and CDR2 FQNEAQ (reference sequence). V was pared by 1 base and J by 0 bases, with 10 bases between. CDR3 sequence (DNA): TGTGCCAGCAGCTTAGTGGCAGCGTCCTCCTACGAGCAGTACTTC. As protein: CASSLVAASSYEQYF.

The chain is built from TRBV29-1 and TRBJ2-5, with D possibly TRBD2 on 5 matching bases. The V end lost 7 bases, the J end lost 2 bases, and 11 bases lay between the germline ends. Germline CDR1 is SQVTM and CDR2 is ANQGSEA. This CDR3 has 12 residues. CDR3 loop: CSAGLMQETQYF. The DNA for the CDR3 is TGCAGCGCCGGACTGATGCAAGAGACCCAGTACTTC. The full variable domain, in which reference TRBV29-1 and TRBJ2-5 provide the parts outside the CDR3, is SAVISQKPSRDICQRGTSLTIQCQVDSQVTMMFWYRQQPGQSLTLIATANQGSEATYESGFVIDKFPISRPNLTFSTLTVSNMSPEDSSIYLCSAGLMQETQYFGPGTRLLVL.

The chain recombines TRBV4-3 with TRBJ2-3; the D gene could be TRBD1 or TRBD2 (6 bases each). The CDR3 is made up of 21 amino acids. Germline assignment: CDR1 LGHNA and CDR2 YSLEER. The germline V and J ends were trimmed by 2 bases and 0 bases, with 27 bases remaining between them. The CDR3 here is CASSQKPLGGQVRVSTDTQYF. The CDR3 nucleotides read TGCGCCAGCAGCCAAAAGCCCCTTGGGGGGCAGGTACGCGTGAGCACAGATACGCAGTATTTT.

The V and J genes are TRBV9 and TRBJ1-1; D remains ambiguous. Germline values: CDR1 SGDLS, CDR2 YYNGEE. V was shortened by 4 bases and J by 0 bases, with 7 bases between the two germline ends. The CDR3 runs to 13 residues. The CDR3 spells CASSPTMNTEAFF. The CDR3 bases are TGTGCCAGCAGCCCGACCATGAACACTGAAGCTTTCTTT.

This clone was counted between two and nine times. This sequence joins TRBV7-2 and TRBJ2-5; no clear D. The V gene lost 2 bases and the J gene lost 5 bases, with 6 bases spanning the gap. The CDR3 has 12 residues. Germline V gene sequence: CDR1 SGHTA, CDR2 FQGNSA. Written as DNA, the CDR3 is TGTGCCAGCAGCTTAAAAAGGGAGACCCAGTACTTC. Its protein is CASSLKRETQYF.

The V gene is TRBV20-1, the J gene TRBJ1-1; D possibly corresponds to TRBD1 (5 bases). Germline V gene sequence: CDR1 DFQATT, CDR2 SNEGSKA (reference sequence). This CDR3 has 11 amino acids. V was cut by 3 bases and J by 11 bases, with 13 bases left in between. The CDR3 loop is CSARRGGEAFF. The CDR3 bases are TGCAGTGCTAGGCGCGGGGGGGAGGCTTTCTTT.

This clone was picked up one time. The rearrangement joins TRBV29-1 to TRBJ1-2; a possible D gene is TRBD1 (5 bases). The V gene's germline CDR1 is SQVTM and CDR2 ANQGSEA. This CDR3 is 12 amino acids long. Between the trimmed V and J ends, which lost 3 bases and 8 bases, there was a span of 13 bases. CDR3 sequence reads: CSVEGEERGYTF. As DNA, the CDR3 is TGCAGCGTTGAGGGGGAGGAGAGGGGCTACACCTTC.

In its sample, this clone was seen once. The rearrangement joins TRBV2 to TRBJ2-6; tentatively, D is TRBD1 (6 bases). V shed 6 bases and J shed 0 bases, with 9 bases lying between them. The CDR3 consists of 15 residues. Germline CDR1 is SNHLY and CDR2 is FYNNEI. CDR3 DNA sequence: TGTGCCAGCAGCACAGGGCGCTCTGGGGCCAACGTCCTGACTTTC. As protein: CASSTGRSGANVLTF.

The chain is built from TRBV30 and TRBJ1-5, with 7 bases aligning to TRBD1. The CDR3 sequence is 13 residues long. Trimming at V came to 6 bases and at J to 7 bases, leaving 9 bases not matched to a gene. Germline V gene sequence: CDR1 GTSNPN, CDR2 SVGIG (reference sequence). CDR3 region: CACSTGGQQPQHF. CDR3 DNA: TGTGCCTGCTCAACGGGGGGACAGCAGCCCCAGCATTTT.

For the CDR3, the DNA is TGCGCCAGCAGCTTGGCCTCCCGGACAGCCTCCTACGAGCAGTACTTC. This codes for CASSLASRTASYEQYF. The rearrangement links TRBV5-1 to TRBJ2-7, with a tentative D call TRBD1 (6 bases). The CDR3 contains 16 residues. Per the germline V gene, CDR1 is SGHRS and CDR2 is YFSETQ. Trimming pared 0 bases from V and 0 bases from J, leaving 13 bases between.

This sequence joins TRBV13 and TRBJ1-2; TRBD1 matches 8 bases. The CDR3 covers 15 residues. With V trimmed by 3 bases and J by 5 bases, 8 bases remained unmatched. The V gene's germline CDR1 is PRHDT and CDR2 FYEKMQ (reference sequence). In DNA form, the CDR3 reads TGTGCCAGCAGCTTGACAGGGGAAAGCGCGTATGGCTACACCTTC. Translated, it gives CASSLTGESAYGYTF.

The chain links TRBV29-1 to TRBJ2-3; no definite D call. The germline CDR1 and CDR2 sequences are SQVTM and ANQGSEA. This CDR3 spans 12 amino acids. Between the trimmed V and J ends, which lost 3 bases and 7 bases, there was a span of 11 bases. The DNA of the CDR3 is TGCAGCGTTGATTCCGGCGTTTATACGCAGTATTTT. Its protein product is CSVDSGVYTQYF.

The genes are TRBV25-1 and TRBJ2-2; no definite D call. The ends were cut back, 1 base at V and 4 bases at J, with 4 bases in the middle. Per the germline V gene, CDR1 is MGHDK and CDR2 is SYGVNS. This CDR3 has 13 amino acids. CDR3 in amino acids: CASSELITGELFF. DNA of the CDR3: TGTGCCAGCAGTGAATTGATCACCGGGGAGCTGTTTTTT.